Below, one TCR beta chain is given with its context. The target of this receptor is not known. Per-base qualities were not stored, and no clone one base away is much larger. The data stem from a study of OX40 agonist ivuxolimab in advanced cancers. In terms of the full investigation: The costimulatory receptor OX40 (CD134) was targeted by ivuxolimab, a fully human IgG2 agonistic monoclonal antibody. Intravenous ivuxolimab was administered to patients every 2 weeks at six dose levels: 0.01, 0.1, 0.3, 1.5, 3 and 10 mg/kg. Of the roughly 51 patients in dose escalation, 19 had hepatocellular carcinoma, about 15 had melanoma, 9 had renal cell carcinoma and 9 had head and neck cancer. A male proportion of approximately 83% and a mean age of about 60 years, ranging from roughly 23 to 85, were recorded for the dose-escalation cohort. Patients were allowed to have had prior anti-PD-1, anti-PD-L1 or anti-CTLA-4 therapy, and approximately 40% of the dose-escalation patients had been treated with checkpoint inhibitors. Partial responses occurred in three dose-escalation patients: two with cutaneous melanoma and one with hepatocellular carcinoma. Peripheral TCRbeta sequencing was intended to test whether TCR sequence diversity was altered and clonal T-cell expansion was caused by ivuxolimab. The paper describes the monotherapy dose-escalation part (N of about 47 patients) of the phase I trial of ivuxolimab. Points the paper makes about the study in general: Low levels of normalized T-cell clonal expansion were also seen in some nonresponding patients. After ivuxolimab, expanded clones were on average more numerous among CD8+ T cells than among CD4+ T cells. In partial responders in the 0.1-3.0 mg/kg groups, normalized peripheral clonal expansion was found to be among the lowest, especially among CD8+ T cells. At doses from 0.1 to 3.0 mg/kg, clonal expansion was seen in both CD4+ and CD8+ blood T cells between baseline and week 6. The antigen specificity of the clonally expanded peripheral T cells was not determined.

For sequencing of the TCRbeta CDR3 region, genomic DNA was extracted from the sorted cells. The immunoSEQ Assay was used for sequencing of TCRbeta CDR3 regions. TCRdb's version of the immuneACCESS table is confined to in-frame rearrangements and falls short of the full clone set. An unresolved V gene accounts for under half of the shortfall where checked; the remainder is of unknown origin. For this sample the table gives about 71,000 clones, of which about 81% were detected only once. Of the sample, 5% is held by the ten largest clones. From cysteine to phenylalanine, the CDR3 is 15 amino acids long. The only DNA kept is the CDR3, 45 bases in frame from the first base. Looking up the germline V gene yields CDR1 SGHDT and CDR2 YYEEEE. A distance of 12 bases separates the germline ends of V and J, which lose 4 bases and 0 bases respectively. The trial excluded patients who had a history of autoimmune disease or were on systemic immunosuppression. Peripheral blood for TCR sequencing was collected from all dose cohorts at baseline, on cycle 4 day 1, and on cycle 7 day 1. The samples were drawn from a first-in-human, open-label, multicenter phase I dose-escalation trial of ivuxolimab. Adults with locally advanced or metastatic melanoma, renal cell carcinoma, hepatocellular carcinoma or head and neck squamous cell carcinoma were enrolled in the trial. Before TCR sequencing, CD4+ T cells and CD8+ T cells were sorted from peripheral blood as separate populations.

This sample comprised CD4+ or CD8+ T cells sorted from blood, obtained in a trial of the OX40 agonist ivuxolimab. Recombination connected TRBV5-6 to TRBJ2-3; the D gene is unclear. The sequence was collected from an adult with an advanced solid tumor such as melanoma, head and neck, liver or kidney cancer. The DNA is TGTGCCAGCAGCCTGGTGCGAGCTAGCACAGATACGCAGTATTTT. Its amino acids are CASSLVRASTDTQYF.